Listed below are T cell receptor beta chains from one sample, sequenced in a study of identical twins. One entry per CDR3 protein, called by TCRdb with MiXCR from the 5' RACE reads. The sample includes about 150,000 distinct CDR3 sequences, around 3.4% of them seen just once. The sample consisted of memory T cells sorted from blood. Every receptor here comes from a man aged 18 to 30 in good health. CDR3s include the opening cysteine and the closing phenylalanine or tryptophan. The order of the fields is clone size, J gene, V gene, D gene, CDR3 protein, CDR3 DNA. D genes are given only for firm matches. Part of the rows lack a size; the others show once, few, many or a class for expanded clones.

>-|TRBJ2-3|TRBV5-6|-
CASSWRESTDTQYF
TGTGCCAGCAGCTGGAGGGAGAGCACAGATACGCAGTATTTT
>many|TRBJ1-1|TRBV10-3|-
CATMVGNTEAFF
TGTGCCACCATGGTGGGGAACACTGAAGCTTTCTTT
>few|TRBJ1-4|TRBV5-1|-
CASSLDGEGEKLFF
TGCGCCAGCAGCTTGGATGGGGAGGGTGAAAAACTGTTTTTT
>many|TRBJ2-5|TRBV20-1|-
CSARGMEGLSTQYF
TGCAGTGCTAGGGGGATGGAGGGCCTGTCGACCCAGTACTTC
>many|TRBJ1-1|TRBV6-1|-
CASRMEGRSDEAFF
TGTGCCAGCAGAATGGAGGGACGGAGTGATGAAGCTTTCTTT
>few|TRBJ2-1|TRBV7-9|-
CASSRQASGYNEQFF
TGTGCCAGCAGCCGACAGGCCTCGGGATACAATGAGCAGTTCTTC
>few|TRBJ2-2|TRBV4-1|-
CASSLGQGVSGRRGELFF
TGCGCCAGCAGCCTAGGACAGGGGGTTAGCGGGAGGAGGGGGGAGCTGTTTTTT
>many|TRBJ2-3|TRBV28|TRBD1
CASSLSWLDGTGVVDTQYF
TGTGCCAGCAGTTTATCCTGGTTGGATGGGACAGGGGTTGTAGATACGCAGTATTTT
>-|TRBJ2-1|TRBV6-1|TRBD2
CASSHSGGRSNEQFF
TGTGCCAGCAGCCATTCAGGCGGGAGAAGCAATGAGCAGTTCTTC
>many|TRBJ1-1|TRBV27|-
CASMGFTNTEAFF
TGTGCCAGCATGGGATTTACGAACACTGAAGCTTTCTTT